These 10 T cell receptor beta chains came from one sample sequenced in a study of blood T cell repertoires in COVID-19. The table came from immunoSEQ multiplex PCR; TCRdb's copy has only in-frame clones and leaves some out. The data contain 150,000 to 200,000 clones, 85% of them singletons. Sequenced material: peripheral blood. Receptors originate from a human donor with acute or convalescent COVID-19. The donor label of this sample is uncertain.

This chain's CDR3 is CATSRVGASGNTIYF. The CDR3, as DNA: TGTGCCACCAGCAGAGTGGGGGCCTCTGGAAACACCATATATTTT. The chain couples TRBV15 to TRBJ1-3, with a tentative D call TRBD1 (6 bases). Looked up from germline, CDR1 is LNHNV and CDR2 is YYDKDF (reference sequence). The CDR3 is 15 residues long. The V and J ends lost 1 base and 0 bases respectively, with 7 bases between them.

The chain links TRBV7-8 to TRBJ1-2, with 11 bases fitting TRBD1. V dropped 2 bases and J dropped 8; count of bases not matched to a gene: 7. The CDR3 contains 15 residues. Germline V gene data show CDR1 as SGHVS and CDR2 as FQNEAQ. CDR3 amino acids: CASSLLGQGAQGYTF. As DNA, the CDR3 is TGTGCCAGCAGCTTACTTGGACAGGGGGCGCAAGGCTACACCTTC.

V usage is TRBV2 and J usage is TRBJ1-5; the D gene is possibly TRBD1 (5 bases). This CDR3 has 15 amino acids. Germline lookup yields CDR1 SNHLY and CDR2 FYNNEI. V was shortened by 7 bases and J by 0 bases, with 13 bases between the two germline ends. The CDR3 DNA follows: TGTGCCAGCAATAAGGACACGTATAGCAATCAGCCCCAGCATTTT. Translating gives CASNKDTYSNQPQHF.

The CDR3 DNA reads as TGCGCCAGCAGCCCGGACAGGGGAGGCACCGGGGAGCTGTTTTTT. Translation gives CASSPDRGGTGELFF. V is TRBV5-1 and J is TRBJ2-2, with 9 bases identical to TRBD1. Germline CDR1 is SGHRS and CDR2 is YFSETQ. The V segment lost 4 bases and the J segment 4 bases; nucleotides outside the gene matches: 5. The CDR3 length is 15 residues.

The V call is TRBV11-2, the J call TRBJ1-2; 7 bases fit TRBD1. The CDR3 sequence is 14 residues long. In germline, CDR1 is SGHAT, CDR2 FQNNGV. J lost 1 base, V lost 7 bases, and 6 bases had no gene match. The CDR3 sequence: CASNRGFFNYGYTF. CDR3 DNA sequence: TGTGCCAGCAACAGGGGTTTTTTTAACTATGGCTACACCTTC.

J is TRBJ1-5 and V is TRBV7-9; D perhaps matches TRBD1 (6 bases). Germline V CDR1 and CDR2: SEHNR, FQNEAQ (reference sequence). The CDR3 consists of 15 residues. V was trimmed by 4 bases and J by 6 bases, leaving 16 bases between them. As DNA, the CDR3 is TGTGCCAGCAGCTGGGGCCAGGGGAGGGGTCAGCCCCAGCATTTT. This sequence encodes CASSWGQGRGQPQHF.

The chain uses TRBV2 and TRBJ2-5, with D perhaps TRBD1 (5 bases). The length of the CDR3 is 14 residues. Trimming left V 7 bases short and J 5 bases short, with 17 bases between. Per the germline V gene, CDR1 is SNHLY and CDR2 is FYNNEI. The CDR3, as DNA: TGTGCCAGCACAAGCCAAGGGGTTGCGGAGACCCAGTACTTC. Its translation: CASTSQGVAETQYF.

V and J are TRBV6-5 and TRBJ2-1, with a tentative D call TRBD1 (5 bases). This CDR3 has 15 residues. Between the trimmed V and J ends, which lost 6 bases and 5 bases, there was a span of 17 bases. Germline CDR1 reads MNHEY; CDR2 reads SVGAGI. CDR3 residues: CASRSRQHLNNEQFF. CDR3 nucleotides: TGTGCCAGCAGATCAAGACAGCACCTAAACAATGAGCAGTTCTTC.

This chain joins TRBV7-9 and TRBJ1-6; 7 nucleotides align to TRBD1. The CDR3 covers 15 residues. V was clipped by 5 bases and J by 7 bases; unmatched bases: 8. CDR1 and CDR2 (germline): SEHNR, FQNEAQ (reference sequence). The CDR3 sequence: CASSPRQGGNSPLHF. The DNA of the CDR3 is TGTGCCAGCAGCCCAAGACAGGGAGGCAATTCACCCCTCCACTTT.

The chain combines TRBV6-1 with TRBJ2-2, with TRBD1 identical over 7 bases. The germline V gene has CDR1 MNHNS and CDR2 SASEGT. Germline trimming cut 6 bases from V and 6 bases from J; bases unmatched to any gene: 4. The CDR3 spans 13 residues. DNA for the CDR3: TGTGCCAGCAGGCCTGACAGGGCCGGGGAGCTGTTTTTT. It codes for CASRPDRAGELFF.